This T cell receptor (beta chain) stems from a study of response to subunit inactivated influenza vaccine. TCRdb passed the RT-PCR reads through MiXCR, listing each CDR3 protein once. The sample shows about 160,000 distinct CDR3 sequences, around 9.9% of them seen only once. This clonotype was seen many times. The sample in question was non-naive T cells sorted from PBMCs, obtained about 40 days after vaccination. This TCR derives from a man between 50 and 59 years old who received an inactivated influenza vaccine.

The CDR3 spells CASSQTGNTEAFF. For the CDR3, the DNA is TGTGCCAGCAGCCAAACAGGGAACACTGAAGCTTTCTTT. This rearrangement joins TRBV12-3 or TRBV12-4 to TRBJ1-1; D is possibly TRBD1 (5 bases). The CDR3 contains 13 residues. V was pared by 6 bases and J by 1 base, with 9 bases between.